These 29 T cell receptor beta chains were sequenced from one sample in a study of T-cell memory formation after mild COVID-19. TCRdb analysed the 5' RACE reads with MiXCR anew, one entry per CDR3 protein. This table has some 450,000 distinct CDR3 sequences, around 20% appearing once. What was sequenced was PBMCs or a T cell subset sorted from them (not recorded which). Source of these receptors: an adult woman who had mild COVID-19 (a few samples of this study predate the infection). Cell type and time point are not known.

The V gene is TRBV7-8, the J gene TRBJ1-6, with 10 bases that match TRBD1. This CDR3 comprises 16 residues. Trimming removed 5 bases from V and 8 bases from J; junction bases left unmatched: 9. Germline V gene sequence: CDR1 SGHVS, CDR2 FQNEAQ. The CDR3 protein is CASSVGGTGVYSPLHF. CDR3 coding DNA: TGTGCCAGCAGCGTAGGGGGGACAGGGGTTTATTCACCCCTCCACTTT.

This clonotype was seen only a few times. The chain couples TRBV3-1 to TRBJ2-7; unclear D gene. Deletions cut 4 bases from V and 3 bases from J, with 10 bases between. The CDR3 sequence is 13 residues long. The germline CDR1 and CDR2 sequences are LGHDT and YNNKEL (reference sequence). CDR3 sequence: CASSRSDLYEQYF. In DNA, the CDR3 is TGTGCCAGCAGCCGATCGGACCTCTACGAGCAGTACTTC.

The V call is TRBV20-1, the J call TRBJ1-1; 8 bases fit TRBD1. J gave up 6 bases and V 4 bases, and 13 bases lay outside the gene matches. There are 15 residues in the CDR3. Germline assignment: CDR1 DFQATT and CDR2 SNEGSKA (reference sequence). The CDR3 sequence: CSATGGSRRRAEAFF. The CDR3 DNA sequence: TGCAGTGCTACAGGGGGCAGCAGGAGGAGAGCTGAAGCTTTCTTT.

The table lists this clonotype with a few counts. This chain joins TRBV11-2 and TRBJ2-7; 8 positions match TRBD2. The CDR3 spans 15 residues. From germline, CDR1 is SGHAT and CDR2 FQNNGV. V lost 4 bases, J lost 4 bases, and 9 bases stayed unmatched. The CDR3 is CASSSSLAAGYEQYF. The DNA for the CDR3 is TGTGCCAGCAGCTCTTCACTAGCGGCAGGTTACGAGCAGTACTTC.

This rearrangement joins TRBV20-1 to TRBJ1-5; TRBD1 agrees at 7 bases. Trimming took 3 bases from V and 0 from J; bases not matched to a gene: 11. The CDR3 length is 17 residues. Germline CDR1 is DFQATT and CDR2 is SNEGSKA (reference sequence). CDR3 nucleotides: TGCAGTGCTAGCGACCGGACAGGCACCTATAGCAATCAGCCCCAGCATTTT. It is translated as CSASDRTGTYSNQPQHF.

The V call is TRBV12-3 or TRBV12-4, the J call TRBJ2-5; 11 bases align to TRBD2. The CDR3 has 14 amino acids. Trimming took 6 bases from V and 4 from J; bases not matched to a gene: 4. Here the CDR3 DNA reads TGTGCCAGCAGGGGGACTAGCGGTAGAGAGACCCAGTACTTC. Residues: CASRGTSGRETQYF.

The rearrangement uses TRBV7-2 and TRBJ2-4; 8 positions agree with TRBD1. The V gene's germline CDR1 is SGHTA and CDR2 FQGNSA. J lost 9 bases, V lost 5 bases, and 9 bases had no gene match. The CDR3 sequence is 14 residues long. In nucleotides, the CDR3 is TGTGCCAGCAGCGATAGGACAGGGCAGGTCATTCAGTACTTC. Translated, it gives CASSDRTGQVIQYF.

V is TRBV18 and J is TRBJ2-1, with D possibly matching TRBD2 (5 bases). CDR3 length equals 12 residues. Per germline, CDR1 KGHSH and CDR2 LQKENI. The V end lost 5 bases, the J end lost 6 bases, and 8 bases lay between the germline ends. The CDR3 DNA is TGTGCCAGCTCAGTGCTAGCCAATGAGCAGTTCTTC. It codes for CASSVLANEQFF.

This clonotype showed up just a few times. The CDR3 DNA sequence: TGCAGTGCTAGAGATTCATCATTGGCGGCGGGGAAGGGTTACGAGCAGTACTTC. It codes for CSARDSSLAAGKGYEQYF. V gene TRBV20-1 combines with J gene TRBJ2-7, with a tentative D call TRBD2 (6 bases). V dropped 0 bases and J dropped 4 bases, with 25 bases sitting between them. Germline V gene lookup returns CDR1 DFQATT and CDR2 SNEGSKA (reference sequence). This CDR3 region has 18 residues.

This clonotype has a handful of counts. The CDR3 sequence is CAIRGTGNTGELFF. The CDR3 region has the DNA TGTGCCATCAGAGGGACAGGGAACACCGGGGAGCTGTTTTTT. The chain combines TRBV10-3 with TRBJ2-2; 8 bases agree with TRBD1. Germline V CDR1 and CDR2: ENHRY, SYGVKD. Germline trimming cut 6 bases from V and 1 base from J; bases unmatched to any gene: 1. The CDR3 spans 14 residues.

Many counts were recorded for this clonotype. In nucleotides, the CDR3 is TGCAGTGCTAGAGACGGGGACTACGAGCAGTACTTC. Its translation: CSARDGDYEQYF. The chain joins TRBV20-1 to TRBJ2-7; TRBD2 is a possible D gene (5 bases). Trimming removed 0 bases at V and 3 bases at J, with 6 bases between. The CDR3 has 12 amino acids. CDR1 is DFQATT, CDR2 SNEGSKA, per germline (reference sequence).

This chain joins TRBV29-1 and TRBJ2-7; a possible D gene is TRBD1 (6 bases). Per germline, CDR1 SQVTM and CDR2 ANQGSEA. This CDR3 is 13 amino acids long. Trimming left V 7 bases short and J 2 bases short, with 15 bases between. The CDR3: CSALRGGAYEQYF. Here the CDR3 DNA reads TGCAGCGCTTTAAGAGGGGGAGCCTACGAGCAGTACTTC.

This clonotype has a handful of counts. V is TRBV7-9 and J is TRBJ1-1, with D uncertain. The CDR3 covers 17 residues. Trimming stripped 4 bases from V and 6 bases from J, with 24 bases between. From germline, CDR1 is SEHNR and CDR2 FQNEAQ (reference sequence). The DNA for the CDR3 is TGTGCCAGCAGCTCGGGGTGGAGTCCCCCGAACCGCCCTGAAGCTTTCTTT. Translated: CASSSGWSPPNRPEAFF.

In its sample, this clonotype was seen a few times. The rearrangement joins TRBV6-1 to TRBJ1-3, with unresolved D. This CDR3 contains 15 residues. V was shortened by 7 bases and J by 0 bases, with 13 bases between the two germline ends. CDR1 and CDR2 (germline): MNHNS, SASEGT. The CDR3, as DNA: TGTGCCAGCACCCCACAGTTGGACTCTGGAAACACCATATATTTT. It specifies CASTPQLDSGNTIYF.

This clonotype has only a few counts. The chain carries TRBV12-3 or TRBV12-4 and TRBJ2-5, with a possible D match to TRBD2 (5 bases). The CDR3 is made up of 15 amino acids. Trimming removed 5 bases from V and 5 bases from J, with 18 bases in between. Written as DNA, the CDR3 is TGTGCCAGCAGTCCCCTGTGGGGAAGGGAGGAGACCCAGTACTTC. Translation gives CASSPLWGREETQYF.

This clonotype was detected a few times. The chain links TRBV5-1 to TRBJ1-4; no clear D gene. Germline V lookup: CDR1 SGHRS, CDR2 YFSETQ. Trimming took 4 bases from V and 0 from J, leaving 7 bases between them. The CDR3 length is 14 residues. This CDR3 is CASSDNPTNEKLFF. Here the CDR3 DNA reads TGCGCCAGCAGCGACAATCCAACTAATGAAAAACTGTTTTTT.

This clonotype was observed a handful of times. J is TRBJ2-1 and V is TRBV7-3; 10 nucleotides align to TRBD2. From germline, CDR1 is SGHTA and CDR2 FQGTGA. With V trimmed by 5 bases and J by 4 bases, 8 bases remained unmatched. The CDR3 is 16 residues long. CDR3 protein: CASSPLSGGYYNEQFF. CDR3 in DNA: TGTGCCAGCAGCCCACTTAGCGGGGGGTATTACAATGAGCAGTTCTTC.

In DNA, the CDR3 is TGCGCCAGCAGCCAAGTGTGGGCTCTCTCTGGAAACACCATATATTTT. Translated: CASSQVWALSGNTIYF. This chain links TRBV4-1 with TRBJ1-3; D uncertain. This CDR3 spans 16 amino acids. Germline V lookup: CDR1 MGHRA, CDR2 YSYEKL. Trimming took off 1 base at V and 0 bases at J, with 10 bases between the two ends.

The rearrangement uses TRBV7-9 and TRBJ2-5; TRBD1 matches 7 bases. In germline, CDR1 is SEHNR, CDR2 FQNEAQ (reference sequence). The V gene end was trimmed by 6 bases and the J gene end by 0 bases; junction bases not matched to a gene: 13. This CDR3 region has 17 residues. This chain's CDR3 is CASRPGWTGQNQETQYF. The CDR3 nucleotides are TGTGCCAGCAGACCGGGGTGGACAGGACAGAACCAAGAGACCCAGTACTTC.

Here the CDR3 DNA reads TGCGCCAGCAGCGCCCAGGGACAGCTCAATGAGCAGTTCTTC. Protein product: CASSAQGQLNEQFF. V gene TRBV5-1 combines with J gene TRBJ2-1, with TRBD1 identical over 7 bases. CDR3 length: 14 amino acids. V lost 4 bases and J lost 6; bases outside the gene matches: 7. CDR1 SGHRS and CDR2 YFSETQ come from the germline V gene. Using reference TRBV5-1 and TRBJ2-1 for the parts outside the CDR3, the full variable domain is KAGVTQTPRYLIKTRGQQVTLSCSPISGHRSVSWYQQTPGQGLQFLFEYFSETQRNKGNFPGRFSGRQFSNSRSEMNVSTLELGDSALYLCASSAQGQLNEQFFGPGTRLTVL.

In this sample, this clonotype turned up a few times. The chain combines TRBV5-1 with TRBJ2-7; 8 bases are shared with TRBD1. The CDR3 extends over 15 amino acids. Germline V CDR1 and CDR2: SGHRS, YFSETQ. J lost 2 bases, V lost 0 bases, and 4 bases had no gene match. For the CDR3, the DNA is TGCGCCAGCAGCTTGGCCCGGGACAGGCCCTACGAGCAGTACTTC. Translating it yields CASSLARDRPYEQYF.

This clonotype was seen more than once but under ten times. The rearrangement joins TRBV7-9 to TRBJ2-3; 10 nucleotides agree with TRBD2. J was trimmed by 4 bases and V by 3 bases; bases with no gene match: 4. The CDR3 runs to 15 residues. Germline CDR1 is SEHNR and CDR2 is FQNEAQ (reference sequence). CDR3 loop: CASSFRAGGPDTQYF. The CDR3 region has the DNA TGTGCCAGCAGCTTTAGAGCGGGGGGGCCAGATACGCAGTATTTT.

The sample holds a few counts of this clonotype. This chain links TRBV7-8 with TRBJ2-3, with D perhaps TRBD1 or TRBD2 (5 bases each). CDR1 is SGHVS and CDR2 is FQNEAQ in the germline V gene. The germline V and J ends were trimmed by 10 bases and 0 bases, with 26 bases remaining between them. The CDR3 loop spans 18 amino acids. CDR3 DNA: TGTGCCACCTGGCGAGGACTGGGGGACGAAGCTAGCACAGATACGCAGTATTTT. It yields the protein CATWRGLGDEASTDTQYF.

This clonotype was counted a single time. V is TRBV7-9 and J is TRBJ1-3; 8 bases are shared with TRBD1. Germline CDR1 and CDR2: SEHNR and FQNEAQ (reference sequence). The CDR3 loop spans 19 amino acids. The trim removed 0 bases at V and 2 bases at J, leaving 12 bases unmatched. CDR3 amino acids: CASSLALTGGWKPGNTIYF. CDR3 bases: TGTGCCAGCAGCTTAGCCCTAACAGGGGGGTGGAAGCCTGGAAACACCATATATTTT.

This sequence joins TRBV27 and TRBJ2-7; 9 bases align to TRBD1. V lost 3 bases and J lost 3; bases outside the gene matches: 6. The CDR3 is 15 residues long. The germline CDR1 and CDR2 sequences are MNHEY and SMNVEV (reference sequence). The CDR3 sequence is CASSLGTGRGYEQYF. In DNA, the CDR3 is TGTGCCAGCAGTTTGGGGACAGGGCGAGGCTACGAGCAGTACTTC.

The J gene is TRBJ1-2, the V gene TRBV12-3 or TRBV12-4; 8 nucleotides match TRBD1. The V segment lost 3 bases and the J segment 10 bases; nucleotides outside the gene matches: 4. The CDR3 is made up of 12 amino acids. CDR3 sequence (DNA): TGTGCCAGCAGTTTCGGACAGGGTATCTACACCTTC. Amino acids: CASSFGQGIYTF.

The V and J genes are TRBV15 and TRBJ2-3; 9 nucleotides match TRBD1. Looked up from germline, CDR1 is LNHNV and CDR2 is YYDKDF (reference sequence). The CDR3 runs to 16 residues. Losses at the gene ends were 5 bases for V and 1 base for J; bases not matched to a gene: 7. CDR3 sequence reads: CATSPRTGERTDTQYF. For the CDR3, the DNA is TGTGCCACCAGCCCTAGGACAGGGGAGCGCACAGATACGCAGTATTTT.

The table lists this clonotype with a few counts. V usage is TRBV7-9 and J usage is TRBJ1-6; no clear D. V was cut by 9 bases and J by 8 bases, with 14 bases left in between. The V gene's germline CDR1 is SEHNR and CDR2 FQNEAQ (reference sequence). The CDR3 has 13 residues. The CDR3 DNA sequence: TGTGCCAGTAAGTCGTCCGGGGATTCACCCCTCCACTTT. Protein: CASKSSGDSPLHF.

The chain recombines TRBV5-8 with TRBJ2-1, with TRBD1 matching over 7 bases. The CDR3 contains 17 residues. Germline V lookup: CDR1 SGHTS, CDR2 YDEGEE. Losses at the gene ends were 4 bases for V and 0 bases for J; bases not matched to a gene: 10. The CDR3 DNA is TGTGCCAGCAGCCCACAGGGGACCTCCTTCTCCTACAATGAGCAGTTCTTC. Translation gives CASSPQGTSFSYNEQFF. The whole variable domain, remainder taken from reference TRBV5-8 and TRBJ2-1, is EAGVTQSPTHLIKTRGQQATLRCSPISGHTSVYWYQQALGLGLQFLLWYDEGEERNRGNFPPRFSGRQFPNYSSELNVNALELEDSALYLCASSPQGTSFSYNEQFFGPGTRLTVL.